This passage covers 6 T cell receptor beta chains from one sample sequenced in a study of cytomegalovirus exposure and HLA in healthy donors. Both 60 Vbeta primers and 13 Jbeta primers went into the PCR. Some clones are missing from TCRdb's copy, which holds only in-frame ones; the method was immunoSEQ multiplex PCR. The table lists around 200,000 clones, about 80% of them singletons. The source material was PBMCs. These receptors originate from a woman aged 25 to 39 in good health and CMV-seropositive.

The rearrangement joins TRBV27 to TRBJ2-7; 7 nucleotides line up with TRBD1. Germline loops: CDR1 MNHEY, CDR2 SMNVEV (reference sequence). Trimming at V came to 5 bases and at J to 7 bases, leaving 11 bases not matched to a gene. The CDR3 is made up of 14 amino acids. DNA for the CDR3: TGTGCCAGCAGTCCCCTGACAGGGTATGGGGAGCAGTACTTC. Translating it yields CASSPLTGYGEQYF.

Details on this clone: One end of the junction does not line up with germline, which may come from a read error. The chain joins TRBV29-1 to TRBJ1-1; a possible D gene is TRBD1 (6 bases). Germline V lookup: CDR1 SQVTM, CDR2 ANQGSEA. The CDR3 sequence is 9 residues long. CDR3 sequence (DNA): TGCAGCGTTGAAAGGGGGACGTTATTT. Its protein is CSVERGTLF.

The chain combines TRBV15 with TRBJ1-1; 8 bases match TRBD1. J was trimmed by 5 bases and V by 1 base; bases with no gene match: 3. From germline, CDR1 is LNHNV and CDR2 YYDKDF (reference sequence). The CDR3 is made up of 14 amino acids. CDR3 protein: CATSRGRGLTEAFF. The CDR3 DNA reads as TGTGCCACCAGCAGAGGCAGGGGGCTAACTGAAGCTTTCTTT.

The CDR3 sequence is CASSHGPGQDYGYTF. In DNA, the CDR3 is TGTGCCAGCAGCCATGGGCCGGGACAGGATTATGGCTACACCTTC. This chain uses TRBV5-4 with TRBJ1-2; 8 bases map to TRBD1. This CDR3 is 15 amino acids long. After removal of 4 bases from V and 5 bases from J, the junction contained 10 bases not matched to a gene. Germline loops: CDR1 SGHNT, CDR2 YYREEE (reference sequence).

This chain links TRBV12-2 with TRBJ2-6; the table calls TRBD1, which could not be checked here. TRBV12-2 is listed as a pseudogene. The CDR3 runs 20 residues. The CDR3 coding sequence is TGTGCAAGTCGCTTATGGCAGGCGTACCCTGTCAGCTCTGGGGCCAACGTCCTGACTTTC. Amino acids: CASRLWQAYPVSSGANVLTF.

The CDR3 is CASAGGNYGYTF. CDR3 nucleotides: TGTGCCAGTGCCGGGGGAAACTATGGCTACACCTTC. The V call is TRBV19, the J call TRBJ1-2; tentative D call: TRBD1 (5 bases). This CDR3 contains 12 residues. Germline V gene sequence: CDR1 LNHDA, CDR2 SQIVND (reference sequence). Trimming shortened V by 8 bases and J by 2 bases, and 9 bases separated the two germline ends.